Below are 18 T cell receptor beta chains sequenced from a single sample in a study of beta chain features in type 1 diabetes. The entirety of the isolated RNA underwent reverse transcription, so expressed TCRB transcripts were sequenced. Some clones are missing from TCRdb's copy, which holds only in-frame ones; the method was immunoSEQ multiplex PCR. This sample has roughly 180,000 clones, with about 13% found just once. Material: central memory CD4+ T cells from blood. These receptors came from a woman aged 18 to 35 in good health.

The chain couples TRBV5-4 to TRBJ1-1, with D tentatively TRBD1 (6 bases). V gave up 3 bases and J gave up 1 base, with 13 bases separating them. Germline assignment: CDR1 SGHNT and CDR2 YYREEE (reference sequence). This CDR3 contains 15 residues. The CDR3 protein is CASSWGGPTNTEAFF. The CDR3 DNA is TGTGCCAGCAGCTGGGGGGGGCCAACGAACACTGAAGCTTTCTTT.

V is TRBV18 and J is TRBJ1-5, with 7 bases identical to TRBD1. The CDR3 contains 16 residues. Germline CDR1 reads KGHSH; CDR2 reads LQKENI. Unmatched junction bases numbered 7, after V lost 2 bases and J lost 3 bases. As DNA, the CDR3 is TGTGCCAGCTCACCAGAGACAGGGCCCCCCAATCAGCCCCAGCATTTT. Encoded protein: CASSPETGPPNQPQHF.

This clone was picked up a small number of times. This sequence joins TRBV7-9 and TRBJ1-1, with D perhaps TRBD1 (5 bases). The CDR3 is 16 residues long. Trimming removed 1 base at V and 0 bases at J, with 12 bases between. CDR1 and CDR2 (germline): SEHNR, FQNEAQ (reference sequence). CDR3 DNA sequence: TGTGCCAGCAGCTTAGGACAGCATGGTATGAACACTGAAGCTTTCTTT. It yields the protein CASSLGQHGMNTEAFF.

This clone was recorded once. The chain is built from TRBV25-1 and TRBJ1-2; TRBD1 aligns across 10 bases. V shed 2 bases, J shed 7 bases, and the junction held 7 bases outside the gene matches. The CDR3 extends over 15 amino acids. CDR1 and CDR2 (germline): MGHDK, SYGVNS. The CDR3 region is CASSEVGTGDRGYTF. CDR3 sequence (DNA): TGTGCCAGCAGTGAAGTAGGGACAGGGGATCGTGGCTACACCTTC.

This CDR3 is CASSLYRGNEQYF. In DNA, the CDR3 is TGTGCCAGCAGCTTATATCGGGGTAACGAGCAGTACTTC. The rearrangement uses TRBV7-3 and TRBJ2-7; the D gene is possibly TRBD2 (5 bases). The germline V and J ends were trimmed by 2 bases and 5 bases, with 10 bases remaining between them. CDR1 SGHTA and CDR2 FQGTGA come from the germline V gene. The CDR3 is 13 residues long.

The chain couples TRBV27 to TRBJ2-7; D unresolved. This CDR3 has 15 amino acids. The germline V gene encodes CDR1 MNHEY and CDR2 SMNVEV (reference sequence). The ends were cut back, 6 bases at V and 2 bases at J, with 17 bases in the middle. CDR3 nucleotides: TGTGCCAGCAGGGGTTCCAGGCTGGGTACCTACGAGCAGTACTTC. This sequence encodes CASRGSRLGTYEQYF.

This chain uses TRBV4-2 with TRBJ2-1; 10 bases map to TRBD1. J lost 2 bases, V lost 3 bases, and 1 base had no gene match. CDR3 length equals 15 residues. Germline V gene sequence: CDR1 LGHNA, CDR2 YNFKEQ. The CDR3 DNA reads TGTGCCAGCAGCCAGACAGGGGGCCCCTACAATGAGCAGTTCTTC. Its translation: CASSQTGGPYNEQFF.

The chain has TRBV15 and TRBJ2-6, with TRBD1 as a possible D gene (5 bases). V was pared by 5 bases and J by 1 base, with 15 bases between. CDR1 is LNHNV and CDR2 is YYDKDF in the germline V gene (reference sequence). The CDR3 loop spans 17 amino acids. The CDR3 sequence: CATSANHAGSGANVLTF. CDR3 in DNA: TGTGCCACCAGCGCGAACCATGCAGGGTCTGGGGCCAACGTCCTGACTTTC. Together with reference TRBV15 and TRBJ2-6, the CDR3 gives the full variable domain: DAMVIQNPRYQVTQFGKPVTLSCSQTLNHNVMYWYQQKSSQAPKLLFHYYDKDFNNEADTPDNFQSRRPNTSFCFLDIRSPGLGDTAMYLCATSANHAGSGANVLTFGAGSRLTVL.

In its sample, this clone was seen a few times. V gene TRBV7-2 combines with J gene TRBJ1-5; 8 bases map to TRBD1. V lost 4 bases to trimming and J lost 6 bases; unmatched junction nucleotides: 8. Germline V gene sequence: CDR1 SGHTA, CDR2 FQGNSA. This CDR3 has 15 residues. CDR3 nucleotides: TGTGCCAGCAGCTCATCAGGGGGCGCGGGTCAGCCCCAGCATTTT. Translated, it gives CASSSSGGAGQPQHF.

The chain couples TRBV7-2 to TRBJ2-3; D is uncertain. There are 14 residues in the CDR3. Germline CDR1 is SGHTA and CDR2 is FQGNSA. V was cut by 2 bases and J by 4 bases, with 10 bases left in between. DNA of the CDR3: TGTGCCAGCAGCTTAACGTGGAGCGCAGATACGCAGTATTTT. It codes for CASSLTWSADTQYF.

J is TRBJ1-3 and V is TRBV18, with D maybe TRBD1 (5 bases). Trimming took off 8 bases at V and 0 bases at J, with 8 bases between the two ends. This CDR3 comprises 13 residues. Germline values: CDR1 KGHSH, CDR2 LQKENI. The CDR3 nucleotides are TGTGCCAGCACAGGCGACTCTGGAAACACCATATATTTT. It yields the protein CASTGDSGNTIYF.

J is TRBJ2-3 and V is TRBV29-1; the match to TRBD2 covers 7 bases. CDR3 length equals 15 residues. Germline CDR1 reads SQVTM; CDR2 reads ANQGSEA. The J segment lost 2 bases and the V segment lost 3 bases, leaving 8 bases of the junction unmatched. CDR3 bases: TGCAGCGTTGAGGCGGCTAGCGGCGTCACAGATACGCAGTATTTT. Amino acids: CSVEAASGVTDTQYF.

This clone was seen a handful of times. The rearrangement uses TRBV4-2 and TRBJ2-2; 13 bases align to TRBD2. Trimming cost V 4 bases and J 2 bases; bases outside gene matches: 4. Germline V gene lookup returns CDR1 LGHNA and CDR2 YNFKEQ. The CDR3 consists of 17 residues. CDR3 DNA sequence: TGTGCCAGCAGCCGCGGGACTAGCGGGGAAAACACCGGGGAGCTGTTTTTT. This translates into CASSRGTSGENTGELFF.

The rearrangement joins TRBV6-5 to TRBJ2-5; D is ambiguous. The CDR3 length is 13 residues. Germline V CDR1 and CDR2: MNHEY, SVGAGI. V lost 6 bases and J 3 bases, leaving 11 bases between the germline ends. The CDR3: CASSHTTKETQYF. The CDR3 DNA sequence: TGTGCCAGCAGCCATACGACAAAAGAGACCCAGTACTTC.

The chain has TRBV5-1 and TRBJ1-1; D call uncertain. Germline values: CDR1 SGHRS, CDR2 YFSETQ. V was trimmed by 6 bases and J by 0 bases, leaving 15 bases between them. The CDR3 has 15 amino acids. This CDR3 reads CASTLIPDLNTEAFF. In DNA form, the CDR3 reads TGCGCCAGCACCCTAATCCCAGACTTGAACACTGAAGCTTTCTTT.

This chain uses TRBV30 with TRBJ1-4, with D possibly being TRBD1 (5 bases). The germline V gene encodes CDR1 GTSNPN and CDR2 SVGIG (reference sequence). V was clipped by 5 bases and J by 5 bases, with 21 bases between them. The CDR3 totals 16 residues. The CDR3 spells CAWGGKRQIVNEKLFF. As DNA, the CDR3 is TGTGCCTGGGGCGGTAAACGACAGATTGTCAATGAAAAACTGTTTTTT.

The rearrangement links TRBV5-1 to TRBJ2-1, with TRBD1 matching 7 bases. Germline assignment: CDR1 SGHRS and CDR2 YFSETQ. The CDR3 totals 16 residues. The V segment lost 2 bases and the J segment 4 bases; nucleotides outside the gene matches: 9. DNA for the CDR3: TGCGCCAGCAGCTTTGACACAGGGGAATCATACAATGAGCAGTTCTTC. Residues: CASSFDTGESYNEQFF.

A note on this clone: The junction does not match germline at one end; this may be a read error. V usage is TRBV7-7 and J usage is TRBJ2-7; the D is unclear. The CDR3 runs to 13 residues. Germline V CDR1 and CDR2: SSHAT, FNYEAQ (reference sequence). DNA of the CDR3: TGTGCTAGCAGCTTGAGTACAGACTACGAGCAGTACTTC. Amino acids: CASSLSTDYEQYF.